A single sample gave rise to the 28 T cell receptor delta chains below, sequenced in a study of gamma-delta T cells after stem cell transplantation. TCRdb fed the RT-PCR reads into CATT to redo clone calling. The profile shows 2,000 to 2,500 delta-chain clones, 0.9% to 1.4% of them singletons. Input material: gamma-delta T cells. Every receptor here comes from a human donor. It is not recorded whose cells these are; they may come from a transplant donor.

Note on this clone: A read error may be the cause here, since a much bigger clone is one base away. The CDR3 DNA reads as TGTGCCTGTGACCCACCGGGGGAGGACACCGATAAACTCATCTTT. Protein: CACDPPGEDTDKLIF. The chain uses TRDV2 and TRDJ1, with D tentatively TRDD3 (6 bases). This CDR3 has 15 residues. With 3 bases removed from V and 0 bases from J, the gap between germline ends came to 13 bases. Germline assignment: CDR1 GEAIGNYY and CDR2 EKD.

A word on this clone: This may stem from a read error, because a much larger clone lies one nucleotide away. This sequence joins TRDV2 and TRDJ1, with D possibly TRDD3 on 6 matching bases. The V gene lost 2 bases and the J gene lost 2 bases, with 17 bases spanning the gap. Germline V gene lookup returns CDR1 GEAIGNYY and CDR2 EKD. The CDR3 consists of 16 residues. CDR3 protein: CACDMAGDLGTDKLIF. The CDR3 nucleotides are TGTGCCTGTGACATGGCGGGGGACCTCGGGACCGATAAACTCATCTTT.

In its sample, this clone was seen once. The chain uses TRDV2 and TRDJ1, with TRDD3 matching over 12 bases. The CDR3 runs to 19 residues. V shed 0 bases and J 0 bases; nucleotides not matched to a gene: 10. The germline V gene encodes CDR1 GEAIGNYY and CDR2 EKD. The CDR3 DNA is TGTGCCTGTGACACCGGAGGTGTACTGGGGGATACCAACACCGATAAACTCATCTTT. Translated: CACDTGGVLGDTNTDKLIF.

In its sample, this clone was seen a few times. TCRdb's entry gives the protein of a much larger clone, which mismatches this DNA's translation at residue 10, likely from a read error; the protein reported here is translated from the DNA. The genes are TRDV3 and TRDJ1, with TRDD3 matching 9 bases. Looked up from germline, CDR1 is TVYSNPD and CDR2 is GDNSRS (reference sequence). CDR3 length equals 16 residues. With V trimmed by 3 bases and J by 1 base, 12 bases remained unmatched. Here the CDR3 DNA reads TGTGCCTTCCCGCTTACTGGGGGAACGTGCACCGATAAACTCATCTTT. Its protein product is CAFPLTGGTCTDKLIF.

This clone has just a few counts. A far larger clone is only one base removed, so a read error is likely. At the DNA level, this CDR3 is encoded by other sequences in the same sample as well. The chain combines TRDV2 with TRDJ1; TRDD3 matches 12 bases. Germline lookup yields CDR1 GEAIGNYY and CDR2 EKD. With 4 bases clipped from V and 0 bases from J, the junction kept 11 bases outside the gene matches. The CDR3 spans 18 residues. The CDR3: CACDPLGDTLPHTDKLIF. CDR3 bases: TGTGCCTGTGATCCACTGGGGGATACCCTCCCACACACCGATAAACTCATCTTT.

This clone has more than one count but fewer than ten. TCRdb shows a much larger clone's protein in place of this DNA's translation, and the two differ at residue 5, likely through a read error; the protein shown is translated from the DNA. CDR3 sequence reads: CACDLLLGEIQYTDKLIF. The CDR3, as DNA: TGTGCCTGTGACCTCTTACTGGGGGAGATACAGTACACCGATAAACTCATCTTT. J is TRDJ1 and V is TRDV2, with 9 bases matching TRDD3. The CDR3 covers 18 residues. The germline V gene encodes CDR1 GEAIGNYY and CDR2 EKD. V shed 3 bases and J 0 bases; nucleotides not matched to a gene: 13.

Points on this clone: This likely reflects a read error, since a far larger clone is one base away. In the same sample, other DNA sequences code for this CDR3. V is TRDV2 and J is TRDJ1, with 12 bases identical to TRDD3. There are 19 residues in the CDR3. The germline V gene encodes CDR1 GEAIGNYY and CDR2 EKD. The CDR3 DNA follows: TGTGCCTGTGACACCATGAGTCTGGGGGATACGGAGTACACCGATAAGCTCATCTTT. This codes for CACDTMSLGDTEYTDKLIF.

By frequency in the sample, this clone is hyperexpanded. The same CDR3 also results from other DNA sequences found in this sample. The chain has TRDV2 and TRDJ1; the match to TRDD3 covers 10 bases. The CDR3 length is 18 residues. Germline V CDR1 and CDR2: GEAIGNYY, EKD. V shed 3 bases, J shed 3 bases, and the junction held 15 bases outside the gene matches. In DNA, the CDR3 is TGTGCCTGTGACCCTCTCTTGACGGGGGATACGCGGGCCGATAAACTCATCTTT. This gives the protein CACDPLLTGDTRADKLIF.

Sample share makes this clone large. Other DNA sequences of this sample code for an identical CDR3. The CDR3 DNA reads TGTGCCTGTGACCCCTTACTGGGGGAGATACAGTACACCGATAAACTCATCTTT. It is translated as CACDPLLGEIQYTDKLIF. This chain connects TRDV2 to TRDJ1; 9 bases match TRDD3. The trim removed 3 bases at V and 0 bases at J, leaving 13 bases unmatched. The germline CDR1 and CDR2 sequences are GEAIGNYY and EKD. This CDR3 comprises 18 residues.

About this clone itself: The TCRdb record carries a much larger clone's protein, which differs from this DNA's translation at residue 3; a read error is the likely cause, and the protein listed here is the DNA translation. The genes are TRDV2 and TRDJ1, with 9 bases aligning to TRDD3. CDR3 size: 17 residues. Germline V CDR1 and CDR2: GEAIGNYY, EKD. The CDR3, as DNA: TGTGCCCGTGACACCGTCGAAGCTGGGGGATACACCGATAAACTCATCTTT. It is translated as CARDTVEAGGYTDKLIF.

On this clone itself: One base away lies a much larger clone, so this may be a sequencing read error. V usage is TRDV2 and J usage is TRDJ1; 8 nucleotides line up with TRDD3. Losses at the gene ends were 0 bases for V and 0 bases for J; bases not matched to a gene: 17. The germline V gene encodes CDR1 GEAIGNYY and CDR2 EKD. The length of the CDR3 is 20 residues. The CDR3: CACDTAPTGGRDWYTDKLIF. CDR3 coding DNA: TGTGCCTGTGACACCGCCCCCACTGGGGGTCGGGACTGGTACACCGATAAACTCATCTTT.

This clone was counted between two and nine times. TCRdb's protein, taken from a much larger clone, differs from this DNA's translation at residue 16, likely owing to a read error; the protein displayed comes from the DNA. The chain is built from TRAV38-2/DV8 and TRDJ1; 11 bases match TRDD3. V lost 4 bases, J lost 4 bases, and 24 bases stayed unmatched. The V gene's germline CDR1 is TSESDYY and CDR2 QEAYKQQN. The CDR3 contains 21 residues. The DNA for the CDR3 is TGTGCTTATAGGGTACTTTCCTACTCCTGGGGGATACACGTGAGTATCGATAAACTCATCTTT. Residues: CAYRVLSYSWGIHVSIDKLIF.

In this sample, this clone is medium-sized. The rearrangement joins TRDV2 to TRDJ1; 8 bases are a match to TRDD3. Per germline, CDR1 GEAIGNYY and CDR2 EKD. This CDR3 has 17 amino acids. After removal of 0 bases from V and 0 bases from J, the junction contained 8 bases not matched to a gene. The CDR3 reads CACDTVLGAKYTDKLIF. The CDR3 DNA reads as TGTGCCTGTGACACCGTACTGGGGGCCAAGTACACCGATAAACTCATCTTT.

A remark on this clone: TCRdb's protein for this DNA is that of a much larger clone and differs from the translation at residue 10, likely a read error; the protein shown is the DNA translation. This chain links TRDV2 with TRDJ1, with TRDD2 as a possible D gene (5 bases). The CDR3 spans 16 residues. V was pared by 0 bases and J by 2 bases, with 15 bases between. Germline CDR1 GEAIGNYY, CDR2 EKD. For the CDR3, the DNA is TGTGCCTGTGACACCCTTACCCTTCAAAAAACCGATAAACTCATCTTT. It yields the protein CACDTLTLQKTDKLIF.

In its sample, this clone ranks as large (0.1 to 1%). In the same sample, other DNA sequences code for this CDR3. V usage is TRDV3 and J usage is TRDJ1; 9 bases map to TRDD3. V shed 0 bases, J shed 3 bases, and the junction held 8 bases outside the gene matches. This CDR3 has 15 amino acids. CDR1 is TVYSNPD and CDR2 is GDNSRS in the germline V gene (reference sequence). The CDR3 protein is CAFSTPGGSSDKLIF. In DNA form, the CDR3 reads TGTGCCTTTAGTACACCTGGGGGATCTTCCGATAAACTCATCTTT.

A word on this clone: A read error may explain this, as a much larger clone is one base away. This rearrangement joins TRDV2 to TRDJ1; 11 bases match TRDD3. This CDR3 spans 17 amino acids. CDR1 and CDR2 (germline): GEAIGNYY, EKD. Written as DNA, the CDR3 is TGTGCCTGTGACACCATTGGGGGATACGCGGACGCCGATAAACCCATCTTT. It translates to CACDTIGGYADADKPIF.

With regard to this clone: This sequence is one base from a far larger clone and is likely a read error. The chain uses TRDV2 and TRDJ1; 11 bases map to TRDD3. CDR1 and CDR2 (germline): GEAIGNYY, EKD. This CDR3 spans 20 amino acids. CDR3 DNA sequence: TGTGCCTGTGGCACCGTGTCTGTTGGGGGATACGGTCTGTACACCGATAAACTCATCTTT. It translates to CACGTVSVGGYGLYTDKLIF.

This clone is termed large. The same CDR3 is also encoded by other DNA sequences in this sample. The V and J genes are TRDV2 and TRDJ1, with TRDD3 matching over 8 bases. The length of the CDR3 is 19 residues. Germline CDR1 reads GEAIGNYY; CDR2 reads EKD. V lost 0 bases, J lost 0 bases, and 14 bases stayed unmatched. CDR3 sequence reads: CACDTVRSGGDLDTDKLIF. The CDR3 DNA reads TGTGCCTGTGACACCGTCCGGTCTGGGGGAGACCTTGACACCGATAAACTCATCTTT.

The V call is TRDV2, the J call TRDJ1; 12 bases match TRDD3. The V gene end was trimmed by 2 bases and the J gene end by 0 bases; junction bases not matched to a gene: 12. The germline CDR1 and CDR2 sequences are GEAIGNYY and EKD. The CDR3 spans 19 residues. DNA for the CDR3: TGTGCCTGTGACATATTACTGGGGGATACCCTCCCACACACCGATAAACTCATCTTT. Encoded protein: CACDILLGDTLPHTDKLIF.

This clone appeared a few times. A single base separates this from a much larger clone, so it may be a read error. Other DNA sequences from this sample encode an identical CDR3 as well. The V gene is TRDV2, the J gene TRDJ1; TRDD2 or TRDD3 may be the D gene (6 bases each). The V end was cut by 1 base, the J end by 3 bases, with 29 bases between. CDR1 and CDR2 (germline): GEAIGNYY, EKD. This CDR3 spans 20 amino acids. The CDR3 region has the DNA TGTGCCTGTGACACAAGGACTGGGACTTGGGTTCCTAAAAGAGCCGATAAACTCATCTTT. Translating it yields CACDTRTGTWVPKRADKLIF.

This clone is labeled as medium-sized (0.01 to 0.1%). The CDR3 coding sequence is TGTGCCTGTGACACCATTGGGGGATACGCGGACGCCGATAAACTCATCTTT. Protein product: CACDTIGGYADADKLIF. V usage is TRDV2 and J usage is TRDJ1; 11 nucleotides line up with TRDD3. CDR1 GEAIGNYY and CDR2 EKD come from the germline V gene. This CDR3 comprises 17 residues. J gave up 3 bases and V 0 bases, and 8 bases lay outside the gene matches.

On this clone: A far larger clone is off by one base, so a read error is likely. The sample contains more than one DNA sequence encoding this CDR3. J is TRDJ1 and V is TRDV2, with D possibly being TRDD3 (6 bases). With 0 bases removed from V and 2 bases from J, the gap between germline ends came to 30 bases. CDR1 and CDR2 from the germline V gene are GEAIGNYY and EKD. CDR3 size: 21 residues. The CDR3, as DNA: TGTGCCTGTGACACCGTCCCTGGTACTGGGACATACCCCCGGGGTACCGATAAACTCATCTTT. It translates to CACDTVPGTGTYPRGTDKLIF.

By proportion, this clone is medium-sized (0.01 to 0.1%). Additional DNA sequences in this sample encode the identical CDR3. The genes are TRDV2 and TRDJ1, with TRDD3 matching over 10 bases. The ends lost 1 base at V and 2 bases at J; junction bases unmatched: 6. This CDR3 comprises 16 residues. Germline loops: CDR1 GEAIGNYY, CDR2 EKD. Here the CDR3 reads CACDTVQLGDTDKLIF. CDR3 sequence (DNA): TGTGCCTGTGACACGGTCCAACTGGGGGATACCGATAAACTCATCTTT.

In its sample, this clone is medium-sized. A much larger clonotype is one base distant, so this may be a read error. This CDR3 is also generated by other DNA sequences in the sample. The J gene is TRDJ1, the V gene TRDV2, with 9 nucleotides matching TRDD3. The CDR3 sequence is 18 residues long. V dropped 7 bases and J dropped 0; count of bases not matched to a gene: 17. CDR1 and CDR2 from the germline V gene are GEAIGNYY and EKD. The CDR3 loop reads CACDSLLGEPKYTDKLIF. CDR3 nucleotides: TGTGCCTGCGACTCCTTACTGGGGGAACCAAAGTACACCGATAAACTCATCTTT.

This clone was seen more than once but under ten times. This sample also contains other DNA sequences that code for the same CDR3. CDR3 sequence (DNA): TGTGCCTGTGACCCCCTGGGGGACACGAGCACCGATAAACTCATCTTT. Translating it yields CACDPLGDTSTDKLIF. V usage is TRDV2 and J usage is TRDJ1; 8 bases match TRDD3. The V gene's germline CDR1 is GEAIGNYY and CDR2 EKD. The CDR3 spans 16 residues. V gave up 3 bases and J gave up 1 base; unmatched junction bases: 9.

By its share, this clone is medium-sized (0.01 to 0.1%). The sample has other DNA sequences that encode this CDR3 too. This sequence joins TRDV2 and TRDJ3; 13 positions agree with TRDD3. The length of the CDR3 is 20 residues. The ends lost 4 bases at V and 1 base at J; junction bases unmatched: 9. Germline V gene lookup returns CDR1 GEAIGNYY and CDR2 EKD. The CDR3 loop is CACDTVLGDTQSWDTRQMFF. In DNA form, the CDR3 reads TGTGCCTGTGATACCGTACTGGGGGATACGCAATCCTGGGACACCCGACAGATGTTTTTC.

This clone turned up a few times. A far larger clone is off by one base, so a read error is likely. Additional DNA sequences in this sample encode the identical CDR3. The chain uses TRAV38-2/DV8 and TRDJ1, with 11 bases that match TRDD3. The CDR3 is 21 residues long. V dropped 4 bases and J dropped 2; count of bases not matched to a gene: 22. Germline CDR1 TSESDYY, CDR2 QEAYKQQN. This CDR3 reads CAYRVLSYSWGIHVSTDKLIF. The CDR3 DNA is TGTGCTTATAGGGTACTTTCCTACTCCTGGGGGATACACGTAAGTACCGATAAACTCATCTTT.

Regarding this clone: A far larger clone lies a single base away; this is likely a read error. Different DNA sequences within this sample yield the same CDR3. The chain employs TRDV1 and TRDJ1; TRDD3 might be the D (5 bases). Trimming stripped 3 bases from V and 0 bases from J, with 23 bases between. Germline V gives CDR1 TSWWSYY, CDR2 QGS. The CDR3 runs 19 residues. CDR3 sequence: CALGEWAESGGRYTDKLIF. Written as DNA, the CDR3 is TGTGCTCTTGGGGAGTGGGCTGAGTCGGGGGGCCGGTACACCGATAAACTCATCTTT.